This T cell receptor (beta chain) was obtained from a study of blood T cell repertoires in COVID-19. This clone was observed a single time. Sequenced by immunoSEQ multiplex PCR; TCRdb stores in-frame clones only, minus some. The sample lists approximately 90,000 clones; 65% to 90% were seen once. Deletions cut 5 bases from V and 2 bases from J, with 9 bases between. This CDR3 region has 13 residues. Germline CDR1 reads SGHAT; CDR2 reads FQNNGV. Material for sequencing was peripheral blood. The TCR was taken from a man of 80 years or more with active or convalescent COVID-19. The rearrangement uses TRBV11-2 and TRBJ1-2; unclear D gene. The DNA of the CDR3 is TGTGCCAGCAGCGAGGGCTTGAACTATGGCTACACCTTC. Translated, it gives CASSEGLNYGYTF. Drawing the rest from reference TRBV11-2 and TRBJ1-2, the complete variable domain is EAGVAQSPRYKIIEKRQSVAFWCNPISGHATLYWYQQILGQGPKLLIQFQNNGVVDDSQLPKDRFSAERLKGVDSTLKIQPAKLEDSAVYLCASSEGLNYGYTFGSGTRLTVV.